A selection of T cell receptor beta chains follows, all from one sample in a study of T cell clones after liver transplantation. Libraries were prepared by immunoSEQ multiplex PCR; TCRdb keeps only in-frame clonotypes and omits some of them. The sample gives around 110,000 clones, about nine tenths of which show up once; 0.75% to 0.85% is in the top ten. Source: CD4+ T cells from blood, taken 12 months after liver transplant. These receptors all come from a human patient who received a liver transplant. Some T cells may be the graft donor's. Each CDR3 is given with its conserved first and last residue. Each record gives: CDR3 DNA, CDR3 protein, D gene, V gene, clone size, J gene. The D gene is left open where the match is weak. Clone size appears in some rows only: once, few, many, or a class for an expanded clone.

CDR3 DNA: TGTGCCAGCAGTGGGTCGACTAGCGGGAGTTCAGATACGCAGTATTTT; CDR3 protein: CASSGSTSGSSDTQYF; D gene: TRBD2; V gene: TRBV6-1; clone size: -; J gene: TRBJ2-3
CDR3 DNA: TGTGCCAGCAGTGGCCGGCCGGCTTCGCGACTTGCATACAATGAGCAGTTCTTC; CDR3 protein: CASSGRPASRLAYNEQFF; D gene: -; V gene: TRBV2; clone size: -; J gene: TRBJ2-1
CDR3 DNA: TGTGCCAGCAGAGGGGACAGCGCCGAGACCCAGTACTTC; CDR3 protein: CASRGDSAETQYF; D gene: TRBD1; V gene: TRBV2; clone size: -; J gene: TRBJ2-5
CDR3 DNA: TGTGCCAGCAGCACCGGACAGGGGAACATTCAGTACTTC; CDR3 protein: CASSTGQGNIQYF; D gene: TRBD1; V gene: TRBV6-5; clone size: once; J gene: TRBJ2-4
CDR3 DNA: TGTGCCAGCAGTGGGCGAAGACAGGGCTATGGCTACACCTTC; CDR3 protein: CASSGRRQGYGYTF; D gene: TRBD1; V gene: TRBV2; clone size: -; J gene: TRBJ1-2
CDR3 DNA: TGTGCCAGTAGTCGACAGGGGAGGGCAACTAATGAAAAACTGTTTTTT; CDR3 protein: CASSRQGRATNEKLFF; D gene: TRBD1; V gene: TRBV19; clone size: -; J gene: TRBJ1-4
CDR3 DNA: TGTGCCAGCAGCCCGGGACAGGGATATGGCTACACCTTC; CDR3 protein: CASSPGQGYGYTF; D gene: TRBD1; V gene: TRBV5-4; clone size: -; J gene: TRBJ1-2
CDR3 DNA: TGTGCCAGCAGCTTAGCGTTTAGGGGCGCCGAGCAGTTCTTC; CDR3 protein: CASSLAFRGAEQFF; D gene: -; V gene: TRBV7-2; clone size: -; J gene: TRBJ2-1
CDR3 DNA: TGTGCCAGCAGTGACGCGACGGGATTGAGAGCTTTCTTT; CDR3 protein: CASSDATGLRAFF; D gene: -; V gene: TRBV6-4; clone size: few; J gene: TRBJ1-1
CDR3 DNA: TGCGCCAGCGGCTACGAGCAGTACTTC; CDR3 protein: CASGYEQYF; D gene: -; V gene: TRBV10-2; clone size: -; J gene: TRBJ2-7